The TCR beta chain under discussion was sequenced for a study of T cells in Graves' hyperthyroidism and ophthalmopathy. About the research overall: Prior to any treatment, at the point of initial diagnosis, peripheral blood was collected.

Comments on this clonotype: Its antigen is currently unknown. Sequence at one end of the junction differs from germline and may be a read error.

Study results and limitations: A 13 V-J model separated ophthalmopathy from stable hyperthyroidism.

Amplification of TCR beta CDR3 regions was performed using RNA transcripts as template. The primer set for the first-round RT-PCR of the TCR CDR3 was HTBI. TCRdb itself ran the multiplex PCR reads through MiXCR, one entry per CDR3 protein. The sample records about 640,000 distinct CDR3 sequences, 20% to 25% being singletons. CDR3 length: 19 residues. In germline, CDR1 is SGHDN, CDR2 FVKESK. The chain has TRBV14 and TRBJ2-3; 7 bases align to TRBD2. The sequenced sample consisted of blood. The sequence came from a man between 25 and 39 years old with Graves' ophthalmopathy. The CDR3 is CASSQDRTGRRTSTDMQYF. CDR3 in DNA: TGTGCCAGCAGCCAAGATCGGACCGGGAGGCGCACTAGCACAGATATGCAGTATTTT. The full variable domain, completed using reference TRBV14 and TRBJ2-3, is EAGVTQFPSHSVIEKGQTVTLRCDPISGHDNLYWYRRVMGKEIKFLLHFVKESKQDESGMPNNRFLAERTGGTYSTLKVQPAELEDSGVYFCASSQDRTGRRTSTDMQYFGPGTRLTVL.